The sequence of this T cell receptor beta chain was determined in a study of blood T cells in healthy people across ages. Study findings and constraints: Naive CD4+ cells and diversity were both higher in long-lived donors than in aged donors.

A second PCR of 7 to 11 cycles used a sample-barcoded 5' primer and a J-beta primer mix. The template-switch adaptor was a 5' adaptor with 12 random nucleotides. It tagged each cDNA molecule. Any given sample supplied a minimum of 2.5 million CDR3-containing paired-end reads. TCRdb re-called the 5' RACE reads with MiXCR, one entry per CDR3 protein. The table shows 1.5 million to 2 million distinct CDR3 sequences, with 30% to 35% occurring only once. V dropped 1 base and J dropped 0; count of bases not matched to a gene: 9. CDR3 length: 18 residues. CDR1 DFQATT and CDR2 SNEGSKA come from the germline V gene (reference sequence). Samples had at least 6.5 million PBMCs isolated from them. For this clonotype: Its antigen is undetermined.

The sequenced sample consisted of blood. This chain uses TRBV20-1 with TRBJ2-1; TRBD2 agrees at 10 bases. This clonotype originated in a woman in her thirties in good health. CDR3 in DNA: TGCAGTGCTAGAGTCGCTAGCGGGGGCCGGAGCTCCTACAATGAGCAGTTCTTC. This encodes CSARVASGGRSSYNEQFF.